Each of the 9 T cell receptor beta chains below was sequenced from the same sample in a study of cytomegalovirus exposure and HLA in healthy donors. Vbeta (60) and Jbeta (13) primers were used in the PCR. Method: immunoSEQ multiplex PCR; TCRdb's copy keeps in-frame clones and lacks some. In the table there are around 130,000 clones, 75% to 80% of which are singletons. The material sequenced was PBMCs. Source of these receptors: a woman aged 60 to 75 in good health and CMV-seronegative.

V gene TRBV6-1 combines with J gene TRBJ2-5; 8 bases map to TRBD2. With 3 bases clipped from V and 2 bases from J, the junction kept 2 bases outside the gene matches. In germline, CDR1 is MNHNS, CDR2 SASEGT. The CDR3 length is 14 residues. In DNA form, the CDR3 reads TGTGCCAGCAGTGACCGGGGGGGGCAAGAGACCCAGTACTTC. This gives the protein CASSDRGGQETQYF.

This chain connects TRBV7-6 to TRBJ1-2, with 7 bases aligning to TRBD1. V gave up 5 bases and J gave up 10 bases; unmatched junction bases: 13. The CDR3 consists of 14 residues. CDR1 and CDR2 (germline): SGHVS, FNYEAQ. The CDR3 sequence: CASSLRTGGFHYTF. CDR3 bases: TGTGCCAGCAGCCTTCGGACAGGAGGTTTTCACTACACCTTC.

The chain couples TRBV27 to TRBJ1-5, with D tentatively TRBD1 (5 bases). The V end lost 5 bases, the J end lost 0 bases, and 11 bases lay between the germline ends. In germline, CDR1 is MNHEY, CDR2 SMNVEV (reference sequence). The CDR3 is 15 residues long. CDR3 bases: TGTGCCAGCAGTCGGGAGGGACTTAGCAATCAGCCCCAGCATTTT. This translates into CASSREGLSNQPQHF.

DNA of the CDR3: TGTGCCAGCAGCCCCCCGGGTATGAACACTGAAGCTTTCTTT. Translating it yields CASSPPGMNTEAFF. V is TRBV14 and J is TRBJ1-1; D unresolved. The CDR3 consists of 14 residues. Trimming took 4 bases from V and 0 from J, leaving 9 bases between them. The germline V gene has CDR1 SGHDN and CDR2 FVKESK.

This sequence joins TRBV5-1 and TRBJ2-3; 7 bases fit TRBD2. CDR1 is SGHRS, CDR2 YFSETQ, per germline. The ends lost 7 bases at V and 0 bases at J; junction bases unmatched: 5. This CDR3 contains 14 residues. CDR3 region: CASHQGGSTDTQYF. CDR3 nucleotides: TGCGCCAGCCACCAGGGAGGGAGCACAGATACGCAGTATTTT.

The J gene is TRBJ2-2, the V gene TRBV28, with 8 positions matching TRBD2. V trimming: 5 bases; J trimming: 6 bases; junction bases outside the gene matches: 8. The V gene's germline CDR1 is MDHEN and CDR2 SYDVKM. The CDR3 runs 15 residues. This CDR3 reads CASSDPGLEAGELFF. The CDR3 coding sequence is TGTGCCAGCAGTGATCCGGGACTAGAAGCCGGGGAGCTGTTTTTT.

This clone has a handful of counts. The J gene is TRBJ2-7, the V gene TRBV5-1, with D perhaps TRBD2 (6 bases). The germline V gene encodes CDR1 SGHRS and CDR2 YFSETQ. V was cut by 3 bases and J by 0 bases, with 10 bases left in between. This CDR3 spans 14 amino acids. Here the CDR3 reads CASSSDGSSYEQYF. The CDR3 bases are TGCGCCAGCAGCTCCGACGGGAGCTCCTACGAGCAGTACTTC.

The chain is built from TRBV12-2 and TRBJ1-2; the listed D gene, TRBD1, was not tested against the DNA. TRBV12-2 represents a pseudogene. There are 20 residues in the CDR3. CDR3 sequence: CASRSGPRQTYLDFNYGYTF. In DNA, the CDR3 is TGTGCAAGTCGCTCTGGGCCCCGACAGACATATCTGGATTTTAACTATGGCTACACCTTC.

The chain carries TRBV28 and TRBJ2-5, with no clear D. Germline assignment: CDR1 MDHEN and CDR2 SYDVKM. Deletions cut 7 bases from V and 1 base from J, with 10 bases between. CDR3 length equals 13 residues. The CDR3 nucleotides read TGTGCCAGCATATTTACGGGCCAAGAGACCCAGTACTTC. Its translation is CASIFTGQETQYF.